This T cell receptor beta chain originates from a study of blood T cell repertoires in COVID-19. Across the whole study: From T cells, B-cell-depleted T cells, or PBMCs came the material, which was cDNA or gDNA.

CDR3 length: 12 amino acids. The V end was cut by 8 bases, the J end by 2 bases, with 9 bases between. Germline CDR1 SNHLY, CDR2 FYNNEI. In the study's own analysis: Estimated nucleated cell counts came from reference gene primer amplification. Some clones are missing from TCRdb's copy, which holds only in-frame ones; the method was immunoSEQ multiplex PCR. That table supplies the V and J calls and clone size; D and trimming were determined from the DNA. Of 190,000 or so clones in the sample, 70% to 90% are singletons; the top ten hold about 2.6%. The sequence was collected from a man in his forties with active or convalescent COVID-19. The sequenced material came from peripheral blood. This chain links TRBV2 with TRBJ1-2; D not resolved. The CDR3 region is CASYDGNYGYTF. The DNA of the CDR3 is TGTGCCAGCTATGACGGGAACTATGGCTACACCTTC.